This T cell receptor (beta chain) came from a study of blood T cell repertoires in COVID-19. At the level of the study: The study drew acute and convalescent COVID-19 samples from the United States, Italy and Spain. Sample material is recorded as cDNA or gDNA derived from T cells, B-cell-depleted T cells, or PBMCs.

Authors' processing steps: By means of reference gene primer amplification, nucleated cell counts were estimated. The method was immunoSEQ multiplex PCR; TCRdb's version includes in-frame clones alone and lacks a portion of them. V and J calls and clone size come straight from that table; D and trimming were deduced from the DNA. The sample lists some 80,000 clones, more than 70% seen once, with roughly 20% in the top ten. This CDR3 is built from 11 residues. Germline assignment: CDR1 MDHEN and CDR2 SYDVKM. V was pared by 6 bases and J by 5 bases, with 7 bases between. A word on this clone: Other DNA variants within this sample encode the same CDR3.

The sequenced sample consisted of peripheral blood. The chain is built from TRBV28 and TRBJ1-2; no clear D. The sequence came from a human donor in a cohort sampled during active COVID-19. The CDR3 region has the DNA TGTGCCAGCAGCTCGGGGTATGGCTACACCTTC. As protein: CASSSGYGYTF.